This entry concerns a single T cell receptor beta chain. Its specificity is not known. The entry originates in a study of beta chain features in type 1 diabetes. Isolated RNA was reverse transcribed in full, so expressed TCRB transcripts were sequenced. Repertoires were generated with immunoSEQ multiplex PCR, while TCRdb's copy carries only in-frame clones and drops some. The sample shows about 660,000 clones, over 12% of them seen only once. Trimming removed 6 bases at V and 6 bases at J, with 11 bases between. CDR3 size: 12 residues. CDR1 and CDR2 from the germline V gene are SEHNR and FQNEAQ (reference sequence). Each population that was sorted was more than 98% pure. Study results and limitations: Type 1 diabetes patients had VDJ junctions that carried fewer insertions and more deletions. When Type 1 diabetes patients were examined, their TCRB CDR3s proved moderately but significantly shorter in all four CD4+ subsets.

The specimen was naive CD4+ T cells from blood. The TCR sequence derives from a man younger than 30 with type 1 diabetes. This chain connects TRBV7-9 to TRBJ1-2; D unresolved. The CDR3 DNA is TGTGCCAGCAGTTCGGAGCCCCATGGCTACACCTTC. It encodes CASSSEPHGYTF.